Following are 30 T cell receptor beta chains from one sample sequenced in a study of CD49a tissue-resident CD8 T cells in human skin. Study outcomes and limitations: In healthy skin, epidermal CD49a+ CD103+ CD8+ tissue-resident memory T cells appeared oligoclonal.

These receptors have no identified antigens. This table comes from immunoSEQ multiplex PCR, and its TCRdb copy is limited to in-frame clones, with some not included. The data hold under 150 clones, with around 50% observed a single time. Sequenced material: CD103+ CD49a+ CD8+ T cells sorted from skin epidermis. The source is a human donor in good health.

The chain recombines TRBV5-1 with TRBJ2-7; 7 positions agree with TRBD1. The CDR3 totals 14 residues. The ends lost 0 bases at V and 7 bases at J; junction bases unmatched: 7. Germline V gene sequence: CDR1 SGHRS, CDR2 YFSETQ. CDR3 loop: CASSLERGRREQYF. CDR3 sequence (DNA): TGCGCCAGCAGCTTGGAAAGGGGGCGGAGGGAGCAGTACTTC.

The sample holds a few counts of this clone. This sequence joins TRBV19 and TRBJ2-2; 7 bases match TRBD2. Germline V lookup: CDR1 LNHDA, CDR2 SQIVND (reference sequence). After removal of 7 bases from V and 2 bases from J, the junction contained 7 bases not matched to a gene. This CDR3 region has 15 residues. The CDR3 sequence: CASNPSSGNTGELFF. DNA for the CDR3: TGTGCCAGTAACCCCTCTAGCGGAAACACCGGGGAGCTGTTTTTT.

The count of this clone is one. The chain links TRBV30 to TRBJ1-1; a possible D gene is TRBD1 (5 bases). V lost 2 bases and J lost 7, with 8 bases in between. Germline lookup yields CDR1 GTSNPN and CDR2 SVGIG (reference sequence). CDR3 size: 11 residues. CDR3 coding DNA: TGTGCCTGGAGTTTGGGGCATGAAGCTTTCTTT. This gives the protein CAWSLGHEAFF.

This sequence joins TRBV27 and TRBJ1-2, with D possibly TRBD1 on 5 matching bases. Germline-derived CDR1 and CDR2 are MNHEY and SMNVEV (reference sequence). The CDR3 runs to 15 residues. The V end was cut by 2 bases, the J end by 8 bases, with 18 bases between. The CDR3 is CASSLAGGRRWGYTF. The DNA of the CDR3 is TGTGCCAGCAGTTTAGCCGGGGGTCGCCGGTGGGGCTACACCTTC.

This clone occurred a few times. J is TRBJ2-2 and V is TRBV6-5; possible D gene TRBD2, 5 bases. This CDR3 contains 14 residues. The V gene's germline CDR1 is MNHEY and CDR2 SVGAGI. Trimming pared 0 bases from V and 8 bases from J, leaving 10 bases between. The CDR3 here is CASSYSTRRGELFF. The CDR3 DNA follows: TGTGCCAGCAGTTACTCAACCCGGAGGGGGGAGCTGTTTTTT.

This clone was counted a few times. The rearrangement uses TRBV7-9 and TRBJ1-2; a possible D gene is TRBD1 (6 bases). The CDR3 spans 15 residues. Germline loops: CDR1 SEHNR, CDR2 FQNEAQ (reference sequence). V lost 5 bases, J lost 2 bases, and 15 bases lay in between. The CDR3 reads CASSPPDSLNYGYTF. CDR3 sequence (DNA): TGTGCCAGCAGCCCCCCGGACAGTCTAAACTATGGCTACACCTTC. Using reference TRBV7-9 and TRBJ1-2 for the parts outside the CDR3, the full variable domain is DTGVSQNPRHKITKRGQNVTFRCDPISEHNRLYWYRQTLGQGPEFLTYFQNEAQLEKSRLLSDRFSAERPKGSFSTLEIQRTEQGDSAMYLCASSPPDSLNYGYTFGSGTRLTVV.

By its share, this clone is hyperexpanded. CDR3 coding DNA: TGTGCCAGCAGCCCCTCCGGGGTAATAGAGACCCAGTACTTC. Residues: CASSPSGVIETQYF. The genes are TRBV21-1 and TRBJ2-5; no check of the table's D call, TRBD2, against the DNA was made. TRBV21-1 is shown as a pseudogene. The CDR3 loop spans 14 amino acids.

The chain carries TRBV7-6 and TRBJ2-3; TRBD2 matches at 8 bases. The CDR3 length is 16 residues. Germline V gives CDR1 SGHVS, CDR2 FNYEAQ. With V trimmed by 1 base and J by 1 base, 4 bases remained unmatched. The CDR3 region is CASSLERAGGTDTQYF. The CDR3 bases are TGTGCCAGCAGCTTAGAGAGAGCGGGGGGCACAGATACGCAGTATTTT.

The rearrangement joins TRBV5-8 to TRBJ1-2; the D is unclear. V was trimmed by 7 bases and J by 4 bases, leaving 23 bases between them. The CDR3 extends over 16 amino acids. In germline, CDR1 is SGHTS, CDR2 YDEGEE. CDR3 DNA: TGTGCCAGCGAACGACATAATCCACGAAAGACCTATGGCTACACCTTC. Amino acids: CASERHNPRKTYGYTF.

The V gene is TRBV10-2, the J gene TRBJ2-1, with 10 bases identical to TRBD2. The CDR3 consists of 12 residues. V was clipped by 11 bases and J by 6 bases; unmatched bases: 4. Germline V lookup: CDR1 WSHSY, CDR2 SAAADI. The CDR3 DNA is TGCGCCTCAGCGGGAGGGCGCAATGAGCAGTTCTTC. Translating gives CASAGGRNEQFF.

In its sample, this clone was seen a few times. The V gene is TRBV5-6, the J gene TRBJ1-1; unclear D gene. CDR3 size: 13 residues. Germline CDR1 SGHDT, CDR2 YYEEEE. The ends were cut back, 0 bases at V and 8 bases at J, with 11 bases in the middle. CDR3 sequence: CASSLAPAREAFF. The CDR3 DNA is TGTGCCAGCAGCTTGGCACCTGCGAGGGAAGCTTTCTTT.

This chain uses TRBV6-6 with TRBJ2-7, with TRBD1 matching 9 bases. Germline V CDR1 and CDR2: MNHNY, SVGAGI (reference sequence). The CDR3 is made up of 13 amino acids. CDR3 sequence (DNA): TGTGCTACAGGGACAGGGCCCTCCTACGAGCAGTACTTC. Translated, it gives CATGTGPSYEQYF.

V and J are TRBV29-1 and TRBJ2-1; the match to TRBD2 covers 13 bases. Germline V CDR1 and CDR2: SQVTM, ANQGSEA. The CDR3 consists of 16 residues. After removal of 1 base from V and 7 bases from J, the junction contained 7 bases not matched to a gene. The CDR3 DNA sequence: TGCAGCGTTGAAGGGACTAGCGGGAGCCCGAATAATGAGCAGTTCTTC. As protein: CSVEGTSGSPNNEQFF.

The sample holds one count of this clone. The rearrangement uses TRBV30 and TRBJ1-3, with TRBD1 matching 7 bases. There are 17 residues in the CDR3. Germline CDR1 reads GTSNPN; CDR2 reads SVGIG (reference sequence). The V and J ends lost 0 bases and 0 bases, in that order; junction bases with no gene match: 8. The CDR3 sequence: CAWSVARQGPSGNTIYF. The CDR3, as DNA: TGTGCCTGGAGTGTAGCCCGACAGGGCCCCTCTGGAAACACCATATATTTT.

This clone was seen only a few times. The rearrangement uses TRBV18 and TRBJ2-1; TRBD2 is a possible D gene (5 bases). V lost 6 bases to trimming and J lost 3 bases, with 12 bases between them. CDR1 and CDR2 (germline): KGHSH, LQKENI. This CDR3 is 14 amino acids long. As DNA, the CDR3 is TGTGCCAGCTCGCTGGTCGCGGGCTACAATGAGCAGTTCTTC. It specifies CASSLVAGYNEQFF.

This clone was detected once. This chain uses TRBV4-1 with TRBJ2-7, with D perhaps TRBD1 (6 bases). The CDR3 spans 22 residues. The ends were cut back, 0 bases at V and 3 bases at J, with 33 bases in the middle. CDR1 is MGHRA, CDR2 YSYEKL, per germline. The CDR3: CASSQDPGEEVGRGGGRYEQYF. Here the CDR3 DNA reads TGCGCCAGCAGCCAAGATCCAGGGGAAGAAGTTGGTCGTGGAGGTGGGCGCTACGAGCAGTACTTC.

The rearrangement uses TRBV27 and TRBJ2-5; D is perhaps TRBD1 (5 bases). The DNA end is a closer match to TRBJ2-7, so the J assignment may be wrong. Germline V lookup: CDR1 MNHEY, CDR2 SMNVEV (reference sequence). The CDR3 contains 13 residues. CDR3 DNA: TGTGCCAGCAGTTTATCGCCAGGGCACGAGCAGTACTTC. Its translation is CASSLSPGHEQYF.

This clone has only a few counts. This chain links TRBV19 with TRBJ2-7; 9 nucleotides agree with TRBD2. The length of the CDR3 is 15 residues. The V segment lost 9 bases and the J segment 0 bases; nucleotides outside the gene matches: 9. Germline values: CDR1 LNHDA, CDR2 SQIVND (reference sequence). The CDR3 region is CASTLTSGLSYEQYF. CDR3 nucleotides: TGTGCCAGCACCCTTACTAGCGGGCTCTCCTACGAGCAGTACTTC.

Judged by abundance, this clone is large. The chain is built from TRBV27 and TRBJ2-5; D perhaps matches TRBD1 (5 bases). Germline V CDR1 and CDR2: MNHEY, SMNVEV (reference sequence). This CDR3 is 15 amino acids long. V was cut by 5 bases and J by 3 bases, with 16 bases left in between. The CDR3 here is CASSPDTGGEETQYF. CDR3 in DNA: TGTGCCAGCAGTCCGGACACGGGTGGAGAAGAGACCCAGTACTTC.

Details on this clone: The same CDR3 arises from other DNA sequences in this sample as well. The chain links TRBV7-2 to TRBJ2-7; 8 nucleotides align to TRBD2. Germline values: CDR1 SGHTA, CDR2 FQGNSA. The CDR3 extends over 16 amino acids. J was trimmed by 2 bases and V by 6 bases; bases with no gene match: 12. CDR3 protein: CASSRGGAGEPYEQYF. As DNA, the CDR3 is TGTGCCAGCAGTCGGGGCGGAGCGGGAGAACCCTACGAGCAGTACTTC.

The V and J genes are TRBV2 and TRBJ2-2; 9 bases are a match to TRBD2. Per germline, CDR1 SNHLY and CDR2 FYNNEI. V was clipped by 8 bases and J by 6 bases; unmatched bases: 10. This CDR3 spans 15 amino acids. The CDR3: CASASGALAPGELFF. In DNA, the CDR3 is TGTGCCAGCGCTAGCGGGGCCCTAGCCCCCGGGGAGCTGTTTTTT.

V gene TRBV7-7 combines with J gene TRBJ2-5; 15 positions agree with TRBD2. This CDR3 has 17 amino acids. Germline values: CDR1 SSHAT, CDR2 FNYEAQ (reference sequence). The J segment lost 1 base and the V segment lost 5 bases, leaving 5 bases of the junction unmatched. This CDR3 reads CASSPGTSGRIQETQYF. Written as DNA, the CDR3 is TGTGCCAGCAGCCCGGGGACTAGCGGGAGGATCCAAGAGACCCAGTACTTC.

The rearrangement joins TRBV5-6 to TRBJ2-1, with 14 bases lining up with TRBD2. V was clipped by 4 bases and J by 10 bases; unmatched bases: 7. This CDR3 spans 15 amino acids. Germline CDR1 reads SGHDT; CDR2 reads YYEEEE. The CDR3 bases are TGTGCCAGCAGCGGGGGACTAGCGGGAGACAGCGAGCAGTTCTTC. Protein sequence: CASSGGLAGDSEQFF.

This clone has a handful of counts. The chain carries TRBV6-1 and TRBJ2-7, with 9 bases that match TRBD1. The CDR3 spans 13 residues. From germline, CDR1 is MNHNS and CDR2 SASEGT. DNA of the CDR3: TGTGCTACAGGGACAGGGCCCTCCTACGAGCAGTACTTC. This translates into CATGTGPSYEQYF.

V usage is TRBV21-1 and J usage is TRBJ2-6; whether TRBD2, the table's D call, matches the DNA was not checked. The closer fit of TRBJ2-5 to the DNA end suggests the J call may be wrong. TRBV21-1 is an annotated pseudogene. CDR3 length equals 14 residues. The CDR3 here is CASSPSGVIETQYF. Here the CDR3 DNA reads TGTGCCAGCAGCCCCTCCGGGGTAATAGAGACCCAGTACTTC.

The chain has TRBV6-5 and TRBJ1-2; weak D call: TRBD1 (5 bases). CDR3 length: 13 amino acids. CDR1 is MNHEY and CDR2 is SVGAGI in the germline V gene. V lost 5 bases and J lost 7, with 14 bases in between. The CDR3 sequence is CASSEGWRGGYTF. The CDR3, as DNA: TGTGCCAGCAGTGAAGGGTGGAGGGGTGGCTACACCTTC.

V gene TRBV19 combines with J gene TRBJ1-1; no clear D gene. Germline values: CDR1 LNHDA, CDR2 SQIVND (reference sequence). The CDR3 has 15 residues. Trimming took 5 bases from V and 3 from J, leaving 16 bases between them. CDR3 nucleotide sequence: TGTGCCAGTAGTTCCCCGTACGTAAGCTACACTGAAGCTTTCTTT. It yields the protein CASSSPYVSYTEAFF. Full variable domain (outside the CDR3, taken from reference TRBV19 and TRBJ1-1): DGGITQSPKYLFRKEGQNVTLSCEQNLNHDAMYWYRQDPGQGLRLIYYSQIVNDFQKGDIAEGYSVSREKKESFPLTVTSAQKNPTAFYLCASSSPYVSYTEAFFGQGTRLTVV.

This clone turned up a few times. Other DNA sequences in the same sample also yield this CDR3. The chain combines TRBV6-6 with TRBJ2-7, with TRBD2 matching over 8 bases. Per the germline V gene, CDR1 is MNHNY and CDR2 is SVGAGI (reference sequence). V trimming: 2 bases; J trimming: 2 bases; junction bases outside the gene matches: 5. This CDR3 has 15 amino acids. This chain's CDR3 is CASSYDTSGAYEQYF. CDR3 sequence (DNA): TGTGCCAGCAGTTACGATACTAGCGGTGCCTACGAGCAGTACTTC.

The chain uses TRBV6-6 and TRBJ2-7; 7 nucleotides match TRBD1. The CDR3 extends over 15 amino acids. Germline CDR1 MNHNY, CDR2 SVGAGI (reference sequence). The trim removed 0 bases at V and 2 bases at J, leaving 4 bases unmatched. CDR3 nucleotides: TGTGCCAGCAGTTACTCCCCCAGGGGGACCTACGAGCAGTACTTC. Its protein product is CASSYSPRGTYEQYF.

This clone was observed a single time. This chain links TRBV4-1 with TRBJ2-6; 9 nucleotides align to TRBD2. CDR1 and CDR2 (germline): MGHRA, YSYEKL. CDR3 length equals 19 residues. J was trimmed by 0 bases and V by 3 bases; bases with no gene match: 9. The CDR3: CASSHVLGLAHSGANVLTF. In DNA, the CDR3 is TGCGCCAGCAGCCATGTTCTTGGACTAGCGCACTCTGGGGCCAACGTCCTGACTTTC.